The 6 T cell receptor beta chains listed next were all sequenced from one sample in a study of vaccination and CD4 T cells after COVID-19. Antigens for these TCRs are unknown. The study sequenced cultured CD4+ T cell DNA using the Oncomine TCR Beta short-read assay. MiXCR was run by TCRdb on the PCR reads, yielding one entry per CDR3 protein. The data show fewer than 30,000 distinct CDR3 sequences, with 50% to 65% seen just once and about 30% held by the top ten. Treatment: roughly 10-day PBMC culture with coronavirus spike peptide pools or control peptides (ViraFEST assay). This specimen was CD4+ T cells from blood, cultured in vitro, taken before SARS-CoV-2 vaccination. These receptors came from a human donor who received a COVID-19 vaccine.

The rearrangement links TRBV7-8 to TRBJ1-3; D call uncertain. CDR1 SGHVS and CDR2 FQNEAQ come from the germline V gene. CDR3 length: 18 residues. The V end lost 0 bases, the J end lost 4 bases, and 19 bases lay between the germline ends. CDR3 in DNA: TGTGCCAGCAGCTTAGCCAGGCACGTTCGGCGGTGGGGAAACACCATATATTTT. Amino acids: CASSLARHVRRWGNTIYF. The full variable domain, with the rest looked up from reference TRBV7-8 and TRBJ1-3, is GAGVSQSPRYKVAKRGQDVALRCDPISGHVSLFWYQQALGQGPEFLTYFQNEAQLDKSGLPSDRFFAERPEGSVSTLKIQRTQQEDSAVYLCASSLARHVRRWGNTIYFGEGSWLTVV.

As DNA, the CDR3 is TGCGCCAGCAGTGAGTCAGTTTTCGGACAGGGGGGAGGAGAGACCCAGTACTTC. The encoded protein is CASSESVFGQGGGETQYF. This sequence joins TRBV10-1 and TRBJ2-5, with 10 bases lining up with TRBD1. CDR1 WNHNN and CDR2 SYGVQD come from the germline V gene (reference sequence). CDR3 length: 18 residues. Germline trimming cut 0 bases from V and 4 bases from J; bases unmatched to any gene: 11.

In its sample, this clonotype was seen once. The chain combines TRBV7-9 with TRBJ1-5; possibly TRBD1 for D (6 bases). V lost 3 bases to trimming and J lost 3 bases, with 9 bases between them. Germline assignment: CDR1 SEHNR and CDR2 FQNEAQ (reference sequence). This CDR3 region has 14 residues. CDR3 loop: CASSFSGDNQPQHF. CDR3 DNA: TGTGCCAGCAGCTTTTCAGGGGACAATCAGCCCCAGCATTTT.

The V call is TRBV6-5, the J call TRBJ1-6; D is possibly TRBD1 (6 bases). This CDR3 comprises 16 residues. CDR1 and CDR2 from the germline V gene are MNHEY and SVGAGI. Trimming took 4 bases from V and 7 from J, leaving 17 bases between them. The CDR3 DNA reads TGTGCCAGCAGTTCCACGGGACAAGGAAAAAATTCACCCCTCCACTTT. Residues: CASSSTGQGKNSPLHF.

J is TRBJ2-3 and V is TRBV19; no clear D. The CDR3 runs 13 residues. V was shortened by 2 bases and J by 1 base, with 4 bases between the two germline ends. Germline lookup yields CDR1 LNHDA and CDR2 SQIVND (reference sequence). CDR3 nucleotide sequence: TGTGCCAGTAGTATATCCGGCACAGATACGCAGTATTTT. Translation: CASSISGTDTQYF. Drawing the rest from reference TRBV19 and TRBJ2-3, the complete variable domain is DGGITQSPKYLFRKEGQNVTLSCEQNLNHDAMYWYRQDPGQGLRLIYYSQIVNDFQKGDIAEGYSVSREKKESFPLTVTSAQKNPTAFYLCASSISGTDTQYFGPGTRLTVL.

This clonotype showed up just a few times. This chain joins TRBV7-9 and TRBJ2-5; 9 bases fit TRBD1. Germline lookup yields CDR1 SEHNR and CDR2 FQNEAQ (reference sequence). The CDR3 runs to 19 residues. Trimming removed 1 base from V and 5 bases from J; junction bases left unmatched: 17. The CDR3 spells CASSLGRNEGTGYVETQYF. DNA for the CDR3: TGTGCCAGCAGCTTAGGTCGTAATGAGGGGACAGGGTATGTGGAGACCCAGTACTTC.